Shown below are 10 T cell receptor beta chains from a single sample sequenced in a study of molecular identifiers for immune sequencing clone quantification. Using its own MiXCR run on the PCR reads, TCRdb lists one record per CDR3 protein. The sample carries approximately 97,000 distinct CDR3 sequences, roughly 24% recorded once. What was sequenced was naive CD8+ T cells from blood, with Jurkat cell RNA spiked in. The subset was: FACS-sorted CD8+CD4-CCR7+CD45RA+ naive T cells. The receptors here all came from a human donor in good health. Some libraries in this study had Jurkat cell RNA spiked in.

On this clonotype: Mismatch with germline at one junction end may stem from a read error. The chain recombines TRBV4-1 with TRBJ2-7; 10 bases match TRBD1. Germline CDR1 MGHRA, CDR2 YSYEKL. The CDR3 is 15 residues long. In DNA form, the CDR3 reads TGCGCCAGCAGCCAAGAAGGGGACAGGGGCTACGCGCAGTACTTC. It translates to CASSQEGDRGYAQYF.

As to this clonotype: A much larger clone sits a single nucleotide away, making a read error possible. The gene calls are TRBV9 and TRBJ2-2, with D perhaps TRBD2 (6 bases). V was pared by 0 bases and J by 6 bases, with 12 bases between. Germline loops: CDR1 SGDLS, CDR2 YYNGEE. The length of the CDR3 is 15 residues. In DNA form, the CDR3 reads TGTGCCAGCAGCGTAGTCGGGAGTCACCCCGGGGAGCTGTTTTTT. Translation: CASSVVGSHPGELFF.

This clonotype was found many times. The chain joins TRBV2 to TRBJ2-7, with D perhaps TRBD1 or TRBD2 (5 bases each). The germline V gene has CDR1 SNHLY and CDR2 FYNNEI. The CDR3 covers 14 residues. Trimming cost V 3 bases and J 3 bases, with 12 bases left between them. CDR3 DNA sequence: TGTGCCAGCAGTGAGGGACGGGGAAGCTACGAGCAGTACTTC. Residues: CASSEGRGSYEQYF. Supplemented by reference TRBV2 and TRBJ2-7, the full variable domain reads EPEVTQTPSHQVTQMGQEVILRCVPISNHLYFYWYRQILGQKVEFLVSFYNNEISEKSEIFDDQFSVERPDGSNFTLKIRSTKLEDSAMYFCASSEGRGSYEQYFGPGTRLTVT.

This clonotype was picked up a small number of times. This chain connects TRBV6-1 to TRBJ2-1; D gene uncertain. Between the trimmed V and J ends, which lost 3 bases and 4 bases, there was a span of 13 bases. Germline-derived CDR1 and CDR2 are MNHNS and SASEGT. The CDR3 is 15 amino acids. In nucleotides, the CDR3 is TGTGCCAGCAGTGATCTGGTCGGTTCTTACAATGAGCAGTTCTTC. It is translated as CASSDLVGSYNEQFF.

There are many counts of this clonotype. The chain uses TRBV7-9 and TRBJ1-2; no firm D call. CDR1 is SEHNR, CDR2 FQNEAQ, per germline (reference sequence). The V end lost 2 bases, the J end lost 2 bases, and 6 bases lay between the germline ends. The length of the CDR3 is 13 residues. The CDR3 DNA reads TGTGCCAGCAGCTTAATGAGGAACTATGGCTACACCTTC. This encodes CASSLMRNYGYTF.

The table lists this clonotype with a few counts. The V and J genes are TRBV25-1 and TRBJ2-7; D ambiguous. This CDR3 has 11 residues. Germline V gene sequence: CDR1 MGHDK, CDR2 SYGVNS. Trimming removed 8 bases at V and 7 bases at J, with 12 bases between. This CDR3 reads CASGPLWEQYF. CDR3 sequence (DNA): TGTGCCAGCGGCCCCCTATGGGAGCAGTACTTC.

This clonotype was seen at least ten times. The chain uses TRBV12-3 or TRBV12-4 and TRBJ2-3, with 12 bases that match TRBD2. The CDR3 has 16 amino acids. After removal of 2 bases from V and 4 bases from J, the junction contained 4 bases not matched to a gene. CDR3 nucleotide sequence: TGTGCCAGCAGTTTAAAGGCTAGCGGGAGGGCAGATACGCAGTATTTT. This encodes CASSLKASGRADTQYF.

This clonotype was recorded many times. V and J are TRBV4-1 and TRBJ2-7; 7 nucleotides agree with TRBD1. Germline lookup yields CDR1 MGHRA and CDR2 YSYEKL. V shed 1 base and J 0 bases; nucleotides not matched to a gene: 3. This CDR3 has 15 residues. CDR3 region: CASSQVQGLSYEQYF. The CDR3 DNA reads as TGCGCCAGCAGCCAAGTACAGGGGCTCTCCTACGAGCAGTACTTC.

This clonotype was counted at least ten times. This sequence joins TRBV7-9 and TRBJ1-1; D possibly corresponds to TRBD1 (6 bases). Trimming took off 4 bases at V and 6 bases at J, with 18 bases between the two ends. Germline CDR1 reads SEHNR; CDR2 reads FQNEAQ (reference sequence). The length of the CDR3 is 15 residues. CDR3 sequence reads: CASSYPGGQSSEAFF. CDR3 nucleotides: TGTGCCAGCAGCTACCCCGGGGGGCAAAGTTCTGAAGCTTTCTTT. Variable domain in full (rest from reference TRBV7-9 and TRBJ1-1): DTGVSQNPRHKITKRGQNVTFRCDPISEHNRLYWYRQTLGQGPEFLTYFQNEAQLEKSRLLSDRFSAERPKGSFSTLEIQRTEQGDSAMYLCASSYPGGQSSEAFFGQGTRLTVV.

As to this clonotype: A much larger clone differs by one base, so this may be a read error. The chain links TRBV7-8 to TRBJ2-5; the match to TRBD2 covers 12 bases. The CDR3 runs to 16 residues. CDR1 SGHVS and CDR2 FQNEAQ come from the germline V gene. V shed 1 base, J shed 9 bases, and the junction held 9 bases outside the gene matches. The chain's CDR3 is CASSLGLAGEKEPQYF. The CDR3 DNA is TGTGCCAGCAGCTTAGGACTAGCGGGGGAGAAGGAGCCCCAGTACTTC.